What follows describes a single T cell receptor (beta chain). The antigen remains unidentified. This record belongs to a study of CD4 T cells in relation to SARS-CoV-2 and coronaviruses. Looking at the study overall: Controls used an HIV-1 Nef peptide pool or no peptide.

The germline gives CDR1 MNHEY, CDR2 SMNVEV (reference sequence). V dropped 3 bases and J dropped 5; count of bases not matched to a gene: 9. This CDR3 is built from 15 residues. The data were produced by immunoSEQ multiplex PCR, yet TCRdb's version contains in-frame clones alone and is incomplete. The sample lists around 11,000 clones, about three quarters seen once, with 17% in the top ten. CD4+ T cells from unexposed donors were obtained before the COVID-19 pandemic (2011-2018). Isolation of CD4+ T cells took place after about 10 days in culture. PBMCs were plated at a few million per well in IL-2-containing medium. Fresh IL-2 medium replaced half the medium on days 3 and 7.

The chain combines TRBV27 with TRBJ2-5; TRBD2 aligns across 7 bases. Material for sequencing was CD4+ T cells from PBMCs, cultured in vitro. The TCR sequence derives from a human donor in good health. CDR3 nucleotide sequence: TGTGCCAGCAGTTTTTGGACCCCAGCGGGGGAGACCCAGTACTTC. The encoded protein is CASSFWTPAGETQYF.